This T cell receptor beta chain derives from a study of blood T cell repertoires in COVID-19. Whole-study context: The samples span acute and convalescent COVID-19 from the United States, Italy and Spain. The cDNA or gDNA used as material had been derived from T cells, B-cell-depleted T cells, or PBMCs.

In the original analysis: Amplification of reference gene primers provided the estimated nucleated cell counts. Repertoires were generated with immunoSEQ multiplex PCR, while TCRdb's copy carries only in-frame clones and drops some. Clonal size and the V and J genes are those of that table, whereas D and trimming came from the DNA. The table shows some 64,000 clones, with about three quarters occurring only once. This sequence was found in a human donor in a cohort sampled during active COVID-19. Sequencing input: peripheral blood.

The CDR3 reads CASSLSVAEKGADTQYF. In DNA, the CDR3 is TGTGCCAGCAGTTTATCGGTAGCGGAAAAAGGGGCAGATACGCAGTATTTT. V gene TRBV27 combines with J gene TRBJ2-3, with a tentative D call TRBD2 (6 bases). The CDR3 is made up of 17 amino acids. V lost 0 bases to trimming and J lost 4 bases, with 17 bases between them. The V gene's germline CDR1 is MNHEY and CDR2 SMNVEV (reference sequence).